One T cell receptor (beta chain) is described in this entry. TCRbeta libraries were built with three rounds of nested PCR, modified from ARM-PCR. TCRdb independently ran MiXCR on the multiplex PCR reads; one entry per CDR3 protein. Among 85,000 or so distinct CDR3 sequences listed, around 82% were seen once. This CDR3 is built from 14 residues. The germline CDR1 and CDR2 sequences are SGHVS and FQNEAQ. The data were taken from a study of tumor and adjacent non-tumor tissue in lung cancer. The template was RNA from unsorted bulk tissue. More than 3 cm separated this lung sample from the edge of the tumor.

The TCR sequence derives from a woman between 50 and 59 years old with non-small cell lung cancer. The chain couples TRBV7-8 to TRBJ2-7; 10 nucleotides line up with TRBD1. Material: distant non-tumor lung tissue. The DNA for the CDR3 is TGTGCAGGCAGCTCTGGGACAGGGGCCTACGAGCAGTACTTC. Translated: CAGSSGTGAYEQYF. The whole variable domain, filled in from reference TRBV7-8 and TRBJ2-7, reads GAGVSQSPRYKVAKRGQDVALRCDPISGHVSLFWYQQALGQGPEFLTYFQNEAQLDKSGLPSDRFFAERPEGSVSTLKIQRTQQEDSAVYLCAGSSGTGAYEQYFGPGTRLTVT.